This TCR beta chain was profiled in a study of identical twins. Study-wide results and limits: Abundant beta clonotypes from cord blood bore fewer insertions; memory repertoires lacked this pattern. Its conclusions, products of cross-sectional statistical analysis, did not come from following the same donors. Within monozygotic twins, out-of-frame TCR alpha sharing was underestimated by the models.

This clonotype was detected once. The antigen remains unidentified. V dropped 2 bases and J dropped 1 base, with 17 bases sitting between them. The CDR3 has 17 amino acids. Germline CDR1 reads KGHSH; CDR2 reads LQKENI. Template switching created a universal primer site, and the cDNA included unique molecular identifiers. Each CDR3 protein is one row after TCRdb ran MiXCR on the 5' RACE reads. The data contain 420,000 or so distinct CDR3 sequences, around 20% of them seen just once; the ten biggest clones take up about 12%. The chain has TRBV18 and TRBJ1-1; D is uncertain. The sample consisted of naive T cells sorted from blood. This receptor was obtained from a man aged 50-59 years in good health. The CDR3 spells CASSPVMRVAKNTEAFF. CDR3 DNA: TGTGCCAGCTCACCAGTAATGCGGGTGGCCAAGAACACTGAAGCTTTCTTT.